The entry that follows covers one TCR beta chain sequence. This sample was taken from a study of shared clonotypes between healthy human individuals. Only in-frame clones appear in the TCRdb table, and some are missing; sequencing was by immunoSEQ multiplex PCR. The table records over a million clones, under 99% of them present only once. This CDR3 contains 13 residues. V was cut by 5 bases and J by 6 bases, with 15 bases left in between. Germline loops: CDR1 SQVTM, CDR2 ANQGSEA. Sequences were obtained from naive CD4+ T cells sorted from blood. The subset is: CD45RA+ positively selected. The rearrangement links TRBV29-1 to TRBJ2-3; weak D call: TRBD2 (5 bases). This clonotype was sampled from a man in his thirties or forties in good health. CDR3 loop: CSVLRVRRDTQYF. For the CDR3, the DNA is TGCAGCGTTCTGCGGGTGAGGCGGGATACGCAGTATTTT.